The text below deals with one T cell receptor (beta chain). The authors' processing: For nucleated cells, counts were estimated from reference gene primer amplification. Measured with immunoSEQ multiplex PCR; TCRdb has only the in-frame clones, and not every one. From that table come the V and J calls and clone size; the DNA was used to work out D and trimming. The sample carries roughly 80,000 clones, 85% to 90% recorded once. These data are taken from a study of blood T cell repertoires in COVID-19. On the study more broadly: PBMCs, B-cell-depleted T cells, or T cells were the source of the cDNA or gDNA that made up the material.

Germline V gene lookup returns CDR1 MGHDK and CDR2 SYGVNS. The CDR3 contains 16 residues. V shed 3 bases, J shed 5 bases, and the junction held 8 bases outside the gene matches. Sequencing was carried out using peripheral blood. The source of this sequence is a man at least 80 years old in a cohort sampled during active COVID-19. The V gene is TRBV25-1, the J gene TRBJ2-1; 9 nucleotides line up with TRBD2. The chain's CDR3 is CASSDQAGGTHNEQFF. CDR3 bases: TGTGCCAGCAGTGACCAAGCGGGGGGAACCCACAATGAGCAGTTCTTC.